Below, 29 T cell receptor beta chains from the same sample are listed, as sequenced in a study of PD-L1 blockade in urothelial cancer. Libraries were prepared by immunoSEQ multiplex PCR; TCRdb keeps only in-frame clonotypes and omits some of them. The sample holds about 69,000 clones; around nine tenths are singletons and the top ten take less than 3.5%. Here the sequenced sample was PBMCs, taken around atezolizumab (anti-PD-L1) treatment. Receptors originate from a man between 60 and 75 years old with urothelial cancer.

This chain connects TRBV5-1 to TRBJ2-5; D is unclear. CDR3 length: 15 residues. Germline V CDR1 and CDR2: SGHRS, YFSETQ. Trimming left V 3 bases short and J 2 bases short, with 14 bases between. CDR3 sequence reads: CASSSTPGSQETQYF. CDR3 coding DNA: TGCGCCAGCAGCTCGACCCCCGGGTCACAAGAGACCCAGTACTTC.

The rearrangement joins TRBV30 to TRBJ1-6; weak D call: TRBD1 (6 bases). In germline, CDR1 is GTSNPN, CDR2 SVGIG (reference sequence). The CDR3 is 15 amino acids. With 4 bases removed from V and 2 bases from J, the gap between germline ends came to 12 bases. The CDR3 DNA reads TGTGCCTGGAACCGACAGGCCCCCTATAATTCACCCCTCCACTTT. Encoded protein: CAWNRQAPYNSPLHF.

The genes are TRBV6-5 and TRBJ2-1; the match to TRBD2 covers 7 bases. The junction had 7 bases not matched to a gene; V was cut back by 0 bases and J by 5 bases. This CDR3 has 16 amino acids. Germline V CDR1 and CDR2: MNHEY, SVGAGI. The CDR3 bases are TGTGCCAGCAGTTACTCGTATCCAGCGGGACACAATGAGCAGTTCTTC. This gives the protein CASSYSYPAGHNEQFF.

The J gene is TRBJ2-3, the V gene TRBV27; 8 bases fit TRBD1. CDR3 length: 14 residues. Germline values: CDR1 MNHEY, CDR2 SMNVEV (reference sequence). J was trimmed by 5 bases and V by 5 bases; bases with no gene match: 6. For the CDR3, the DNA is TGTGCCAGCAGTGGACAGGGTATCGTAGATACGCAGTATTTT. Protein product: CASSGQGIVDTQYF.

In its sample, this clone was seen once. The chain employs TRBV10-3 and TRBJ2-2; D is undetermined. CDR1 ENHRY and CDR2 SYGVKD come from the germline V gene. Trimming took off 6 bases at V and 6 bases at J, with 11 bases between the two ends. The CDR3 runs 13 residues. CDR3: CAIRRNAPGELFF. As DNA, the CDR3 is TGTGCCATCAGGCGGAACGCCCCCGGGGAGCTGTTTTTT.

A single count supports this clone. V is TRBV7-9 and J is TRBJ2-1; TRBD2 matches 8 bases. Trimming cost V 0 bases and J 8 bases; bases outside gene matches: 18. The length of the CDR3 is 19 residues. Germline CDR1 and CDR2: SEHNR and FQNEAQ (reference sequence). CDR3 residues: CASSLAPVPGGLLIYEQFF. The CDR3, as DNA: TGTGCCAGCAGCTTAGCGCCCGTCCCGGGGGGGCTCTTGATTTATGAGCAGTTCTTC.

The chain couples TRBV5-6 to TRBJ2-1; D not resolved. The CDR3 extends over 14 amino acids. CDR1 is SGHDT and CDR2 is YYEEEE in the germline V gene. V lost 3 bases to trimming and J lost 7 bases, with 14 bases between them. For the CDR3, the DNA is TGTGCCAGCAGCTCCAGAAGAATCAGGAATGAGCAGTTCTTC. Protein product: CASSSRRIRNEQFF.

This sequence joins TRBV27 and TRBJ2-7; TRBD2 aligns across 8 bases. Germline V lookup: CDR1 MNHEY, CDR2 SMNVEV (reference sequence). The CDR3 totals 15 residues. V trimming: 2 bases; J trimming: 2 bases; junction bases outside the gene matches: 5. The CDR3 coding sequence is TGTGCCAGCAGTTTAGGGACTAGGGGGACCTACGAGCAGTACTTC. Its protein is CASSLGTRGTYEQYF.

The sample holds a few counts of this clone. The V call is TRBV5-4, the J call TRBJ2-3; 10 nucleotides match TRBD1. V lost 0 bases, J lost 4 bases, and 2 bases stayed unmatched. The CDR3 sequence is 15 residues long. Germline V gene data show CDR1 as SGHNT and CDR2 as YYREEE (reference sequence). The CDR3 sequence is CASSLGGTGADTQYF. The CDR3 DNA reads TGTGCCAGCAGCTTGGGGGGGACAGGGGCAGATACGCAGTATTTT.

V is TRBV28 and J is TRBJ2-5, with 10 positions matching TRBD1. Germline loops: CDR1 MDHEN, CDR2 SYDVKM. The CDR3 spans 16 residues. V was pared by 4 bases and J by 3 bases, with 8 bases of the junction left unmatched. In nucleotides, the CDR3 is TGTGCCAGCAGTTCTCCCACCGGGACAGGGGAAGAGACCCAGTACTTC. It codes for CASSSPTGTGEETQYF.

This chain uses TRBV19 with TRBJ2-7; 10 bases map to TRBD2. The ends lost 3 bases at V and 1 base at J; junction bases unmatched: 3. Germline-derived CDR1 and CDR2 are LNHDA and SQIVND (reference sequence). The CDR3 is 15 residues long. The chain's CDR3 is CASSMRTSGSYEQYF. For the CDR3, the DNA is TGTGCCAGTAGTATGAGGACTAGCGGTTCCTACGAGCAGTACTTC.

V is TRBV5-4 and J is TRBJ2-3; 9 nucleotides match TRBD1. The CDR3 runs to 15 residues. J gave up 4 bases and V 5 bases, and 8 bases lay outside the gene matches. CDR1 SGHNT and CDR2 YYREEE come from the germline V gene (reference sequence). The CDR3 is CASRPGQGRADTQYF. CDR3 nucleotides: TGTGCCAGCAGACCAGGACAGGGGAGGGCAGATACGCAGTATTTT.

The chain employs TRBV4-1 and TRBJ1-5, with a weak D call TRBD1 (5 bases). The germline V gene has CDR1 MGHRA and CDR2 YSYEKL. CDR3 length: 14 residues. V was clipped by 0 bases and J by 6 bases, with 9 bases between them. The CDR3 DNA reads TGCGCCAGCAGCCAAGATATTAGGGGTCAGCCCCAGCATTTT. Amino acid sequence: CASSQDIRGQPQHF.

The rearrangement links TRBV15 to TRBJ2-5; D is possibly TRBD1 (6 bases). The V gene lost 3 bases and the J gene lost 3 bases, with 17 bases spanning the gap. Looked up from germline, CDR1 is LNHNV and CDR2 is YYDKDF (reference sequence). This CDR3 comprises 16 residues. The CDR3 protein is CATSSGTPSGKETQYF. Here the CDR3 DNA reads TGTGCCACCAGCAGCGGGACACCATCAGGGAAAGAGACCCAGTACTTC.

DNA for the CDR3: TGTGCCAGCAGGGGGCTCTTGAACACTGAAGCTTTCTTT. Amino acids: CASRGLLNTEAFF. The chain uses TRBV6-5 and TRBJ1-1; maybe TRBD1 (5 bases). From germline, CDR1 is MNHEY and CDR2 SVGAGI. Trimming stripped 6 bases from V and 0 bases from J, with 8 bases between. The CDR3 covers 13 residues.

This clone was found once. The V call is TRBV27, the J call TRBJ2-2; the D gene is possibly TRBD2 (6 bases). V was cut by 4 bases and J by 3 bases, with 21 bases left in between. CDR1 is MNHEY and CDR2 is SMNVEV in the germline V gene (reference sequence). The CDR3 spans 18 residues. The CDR3 reads CASSYRGGIGGDTGELFF. The CDR3 DNA reads as TGTGCCAGCAGTTACCGAGGAGGAATCGGCGGGGACACCGGGGAGCTGTTTTTT.

The rearrangement uses TRBV28 and TRBJ1-2, with a tentative D call TRBD1 (5 bases). The CDR3 has 12 residues. The germline gives CDR1 MDHEN, CDR2 SYDVKM. Between the trimmed V and J ends, which lost 5 bases and 8 bases, there was a span of 12 bases. CDR3: CASSIQGGGYTF. The DNA for the CDR3 is TGTGCCAGCAGTATTCAGGGAGGCGGCTACACCTTC.

This chain's CDR3 is CASSPRGGLEKLFF. CDR3 coding DNA: TGTGCCAGCAGCCCCCGGGGGGGGCTCGAAAAACTGTTTTTT. This rearrangement joins TRBV5-4 to TRBJ1-4; D might be TRBD1 (6 bases). The CDR3 length is 14 residues. Deletions cut 4 bases from V and 8 bases from J, with 15 bases between. Germline values: CDR1 SGHNT, CDR2 YYREEE (reference sequence).

The chain combines TRBV2 with TRBJ2-7; no definite D call. V was pared by 6 bases and J by 3 bases, with 9 bases between. Germline assignment: CDR1 SNHLY and CDR2 FYNNEI. The CDR3 spans 12 residues. In DNA form, the CDR3 reads TGTGCCAGCAGACTCTCAGGCTACGAGCAGTACTTC. This sequence encodes CASRLSGYEQYF.

CDR3 region: CASKPQRGSVFGSPLHF. In DNA, the CDR3 is TGTGCCAGCAAGCCCCAACGGGGGTCGGTATTTGGTTCACCCCTCCACTTT. The chain carries TRBV2 and TRBJ1-6, with D possibly matching TRBD1 (5 bases). V was clipped by 7 bases and J by 9 bases, with 25 bases between them. CDR1 is SNHLY, CDR2 FYNNEI, per germline. The CDR3 runs 17 residues.

The V and J genes are TRBV7-9 and TRBJ2-1; 11 bases are shared with TRBD2. The CDR3 runs 15 residues. V was clipped by 2 bases and J by 6 bases; unmatched bases: 3. Germline loops: CDR1 SEHNR, CDR2 FQNEAQ (reference sequence). CDR3 amino acids: CASSLNGLAGNEQFF. The CDR3 DNA reads TGTGCCAGCAGCTTAAACGGACTAGCGGGCAATGAGCAGTTCTTC. The full variable domain, in which reference TRBV7-9 and TRBJ2-1 provide the parts outside the CDR3, is DTGVSQNPRHKITKRGQNVTFRCDPISEHNRLYWYRQTLGQGPEFLTYFQNEAQLEKSRLLSDRFSAERPKGSFSTLEIQRTEQGDSAMYLCASSLNGLAGNEQFFGPGTRLTVL.

The chain joins TRBV6-5 to TRBJ2-7, with D possibly being TRBD2 (5 bases). Trimming took off 2 bases at V and 4 bases at J, with 18 bases between the two ends. The CDR3 is 16 amino acids. Germline loops: CDR1 MNHEY, CDR2 SVGAGI. CDR3: CASSYGSGSPGYEQYF. The CDR3 DNA sequence: TGTGCCAGCAGTTACGGCTCGGGATCCCCCGGGTACGAGCAGTACTTC.

The rearrangement links TRBV5-6 to TRBJ2-1; 11 nucleotides agree with TRBD2. In germline, CDR1 is SGHDT, CDR2 YYEEEE. Germline trimming cut 4 bases from V and 4 bases from J; bases unmatched to any gene: 4. The CDR3 runs 15 residues. The CDR3 is CASSPGTSGYNEQFF. CDR3 bases: TGTGCCAGCAGCCCCGGGACTAGCGGATACAATGAGCAGTTCTTC.

V gene TRBV28 combines with J gene TRBJ1-3, with D tentatively TRBD1 (6 bases). CDR3 length: 17 amino acids. Germline-derived CDR1 and CDR2 are MDHEN and SYDVKM. V shed 6 bases and J shed 0 bases, with 18 bases lying between them. For the CDR3, the DNA is TGTGCCAGCAGGTATCACAGGGCGATTTACTCTGGAAACACCATATATTTT. Amino acid sequence: CASRYHRAIYSGNTIYF.

V usage is TRBV7-2 and J usage is TRBJ2-7, with TRBD1 matching 9 bases. Germline values: CDR1 SGHTA, CDR2 FQGNSA. This CDR3 has 14 residues. The V segment lost 5 bases and the J segment 3 bases; nucleotides outside the gene matches: 5. The CDR3 DNA sequence: TGTGCCAGCAGCCCGAGGGACAGGGACTACGAGCAGTACTTC. This codes for CASSPRDRDYEQYF.

The V and J genes are TRBV30 and TRBJ1-6; TRBD1 agrees at 7 bases. The germline gives CDR1 GTSNPN, CDR2 SVGIG (reference sequence). Unmatched junction bases numbered 6, after V lost 1 base and J lost 6 bases. There are 15 residues in the CDR3. The CDR3 reads CAWSALDRTNSPLHF. CDR3 nucleotides: TGTGCCTGGAGTGCTCTGGACAGGACTAATTCACCCCTCCACTTT.

The chain couples TRBV7-8 to TRBJ2-3; D uncertain. The CDR3 runs 12 residues. From germline, CDR1 is SGHVS and CDR2 FQNEAQ. V was pared by 8 bases and J by 5 bases, with 11 bases between. The chain's CDR3 is CASAMSRDTQYF. The CDR3 nucleotides read TGTGCCAGCGCGATGTCCCGAGATACGCAGTATTTT.

The CDR3 is CASSGPTGGGEQYF. Written as DNA, the CDR3 is TGTGCCAGCAGTGGCCCGACAGGGGGAGGAGAGCAGTACTTC. This chain joins TRBV6-1 and TRBJ2-7; TRBD1 aligns across 9 bases. CDR1 MNHNS and CDR2 SASEGT come from the germline V gene. The CDR3 runs 14 residues. V lost 4 bases, J lost 7 bases, and 8 bases stayed unmatched.

The chain combines TRBV7-8 with TRBJ2-3; 12 bases match TRBD2. CDR1 is SGHVS and CDR2 is FQNEAQ in the germline V gene. The CDR3 length is 17 residues. With 5 bases clipped from V and 1 base from J, the junction kept 7 bases outside the gene matches. The CDR3 DNA follows: TGTGCCAGCAGCGGCCGACTAGCGGGGGCTCGCACAGATACGCAGTATTTT. This sequence encodes CASSGRLAGARTDTQYF.